The 5 T cell receptor beta chains given below trace back to one sample, sequenced in a study of control samples from healthy donors and cancer patients. Generated by immunoSEQ multiplex PCR, the TCRdb table keeps only in-frame clones and is missing some. This table holds around 53,000 clones, approximately 86% found once. The specimen was PBMCs. Receptors originate from a woman between 45 and 65 years old with lung cancer.

V and J are TRBV9 and TRBJ1-6, with D unresolved. This CDR3 is 12 amino acids long. With 0 bases removed from V and 7 bases from J, the gap between germline ends came to 2 bases. CDR1 is SGDLS and CDR2 is YYNGEE in the germline V gene. The CDR3 DNA follows: TGTGCCAGCAGCGTAGGCAATTCACCCCTCCACTTT. Amino acid sequence: CASSVGNSPLHF.

The chain uses TRBV11-2 and TRBJ1-3; no clear D. Germline lookup yields CDR1 SGHAT and CDR2 FQNNGV. V lost 1 base and J 0 bases, leaving 7 bases between the germline ends. The CDR3 is 15 residues long. The CDR3 spells CASSLAGFSGNTIYF. CDR3 nucleotides: TGTGCCAGCAGCTTAGCCGGGTTCTCTGGAAACACCATATATTTT. The full variable domain, its missing parts supplied by reference TRBV11-2 and TRBJ1-3, is EAGVAQSPRYKIIEKRQSVAFWCNPISGHATLYWYQQILGQGPKLLIQFQNNGVVDDSQLPKDRFSAERLKGVDSTLKIQPAKLEDSAVYLCASSLAGFSGNTIYFGEGSWLTVV.

The V call is TRBV7-2, the J call TRBJ1-2; D is uncertain. There are 18 residues in the CDR3. Trimming cost V 2 bases and J 2 bases, with 21 bases left between them. Germline CDR1 SGHTA, CDR2 FQGNSA. The CDR3 DNA sequence: TGTGCCAGCAGCTTATCAGACGAGTCAGGTAGACGGAACTATGGCTACACCTTC. It specifies CASSLSDESGRRNYGYTF.

The J gene is TRBJ1-5, the V gene TRBV27; D gene ambiguous. The CDR3 is made up of 13 amino acids. Germline lookup yields CDR1 MNHEY and CDR2 SMNVEV (reference sequence). V dropped 4 bases and J dropped 7 bases, with 11 bases sitting between them. The CDR3 sequence: CASSSRPQQPQHF. In DNA, the CDR3 is TGTGCCAGCAGTTCGAGGCCCCAACAGCCCCAGCATTTT.

The V gene is TRBV12-3 or TRBV12-4, the J gene TRBJ1-2, with 7 bases that match TRBD1. The CDR3 extends over 13 amino acids. Germline trimming cut 7 bases from V and 8 bases from J; bases unmatched to any gene: 10. The CDR3 sequence: CASTQLTGQGYTF. The CDR3 region has the DNA TGTGCCAGCACTCAATTGACAGGGCAAGGCTACACCTTC.